This entry lists 24 T cell receptor beta chains sequenced from one sample in a study of blood T cell repertoires in COVID-19. Sequencing was performed with immunoSEQ multiplex PCR; in TCRdb, only in-frame clones are kept and a portion is missing. This sample carries tens of thousands of clones, roughly 90% of them seen once, and the ten largest clones take roughly 1.3%. Input material: peripheral blood. The origin of the receptors is a man aged 55 to 69 with acute or convalescent COVID-19.

This clone has a single count. CDR3 residues: CASSDREDSGNTIYF. In DNA form, the CDR3 reads TGTGCCAGCAGTGACAGGGAGGACTCTGGAAACACCATATATTTT. The chain is built from TRBV6-4 and TRBJ1-3; D not resolved. This CDR3 spans 15 amino acids. V lost 2 bases, J lost 0 bases, and 8 bases lay in between. Looked up from germline, CDR1 is MRHNA and CDR2 is SNTAGT.

This clone was observed once. V gene TRBV11-2 combines with J gene TRBJ2-5; 9 bases fit TRBD1. Germline CDR1 reads SGHAT; CDR2 reads FQNNGV. Unmatched junction bases numbered 1, after V lost 0 bases and J lost 2 bases. This CDR3 has 15 amino acids. The CDR3 is CASSLDGTGQETQYF. CDR3 nucleotide sequence: TGTGCCAGCAGCTTAGATGGGACAGGGCAAGAGACCCAGTACTTC.

This chain connects TRBV7-2 to TRBJ1-2; D remains ambiguous. Germline V gives CDR1 SGHTA, CDR2 FQGNSA. This CDR3 is built from 13 residues. V lost 3 bases and J 6 bases, leaving 11 bases between the germline ends. The CDR3 reads CASSFGLFDGYTF. The DNA for the CDR3 is TGTGCCAGCAGCTTTGGACTCTTCGATGGCTACACCTTC.

About this clone: The same CDR3 can be traced to other DNA sequences in this sample. This chain links TRBV3-1 (or the pseudogene TRBV3-2) with TRBJ1-3; tentative D call: TRBD1 (5 bases). CDR1 is LGHDT and CDR2 is YNNKEL in the germline V gene (reference sequence). This CDR3 spans 16 amino acids. V lost 1 base and J lost 0, with 10 bases in between. For the CDR3, the DNA is TGTGCCAGCAGCCAAGTGTACAGGCACTCTGGAAACACCATATATTTT. Encoded protein: CASSQVYRHSGNTIYF.

V is TRBV10-3 and J is TRBJ2-7; 10 bases map to TRBD2. V shed 8 bases and J 4 bases; nucleotides not matched to a gene: 8. Looked up from germline, CDR1 is ENHRY and CDR2 is SYGVKD. This CDR3 is built from 14 residues. CDR3 sequence (DNA): TGTGCCATCGGGGCTAGCGGGGGTAGTTACGAGCAGTACTTC. Protein product: CAIGASGGSYEQYF.

The chain recombines TRBV3-1 (or the pseudogene TRBV3-2) with TRBJ1-1, with D possibly TRBD1 on 5 matching bases. V lost 2 bases and J lost 7, with 14 bases in between. The germline V gene encodes CDR1 LGHDT and CDR2 YNNKEL (reference sequence). The CDR3 totals 14 residues. The DNA of the CDR3 is TGTGCCAGCAGCCAACGGGGGGTAGCGGGTGAAGCTTTCTTT. This codes for CASSQRGVAGEAFF.

In its sample, this clone is medium-sized (0.01 to 0.1%). V and J are TRBV5-8 and TRBJ1-4; no clear D. The CDR3 is made up of 13 amino acids. V was trimmed by 5 bases and J by 8 bases, leaving 13 bases between them. Germline CDR1 and CDR2: SGHTS and YDEGEE. CDR3 loop: CASRIRTGEKLFF. The CDR3, as DNA: TGTGCCAGCAGGATCAGGACTGGAGAAAAACTGTTTTTT.

The chain uses TRBV6-1 and TRBJ2-1; weak D call: TRBD2 (6 bases). The germline V gene encodes CDR1 MNHNS and CDR2 SASEGT. This CDR3 spans 17 amino acids. Deletions cut 1 base from V and 3 bases from J, with 16 bases between. CDR3 loop: CASSEEGLTSYYNEQFF. The CDR3 region has the DNA TGTGCCAGCAGTGAAGAGGGCCTAACTAGCTACTACAATGAGCAGTTCTTC.

This clone was seen only a few times. The chain joins TRBV2 to TRBJ1-1; TRBD1 matches 8 bases. The CDR3 extends over 14 amino acids. The J segment lost 1 base and the V segment lost 6 bases, leaving 4 bases of the junction unmatched. Per the germline V gene, CDR1 is SNHLY and CDR2 is FYNNEI. CDR3 in DNA: TGTGCCAGCAGCCAGGGGGCGCCGAACACTGAAGCTTTCTTT. It is translated as CASSQGAPNTEAFF.

The V call is TRBV5-1, the J call TRBJ1-1; TRBD1 agrees at 7 bases. Germline loops: CDR1 SGHRS, CDR2 YFSETQ. The CDR3 loop spans 14 amino acids. With 0 bases clipped from V and 6 bases from J, the junction kept 5 bases outside the gene matches. The DNA of the CDR3 is TGCGCCAGCAGCTTGGGGGACAGAAGCGCTGAAGCTTTCTTT. This codes for CASSLGDRSAEAFF.

The V call is TRBV6-2 or TRBV6-3, the J call TRBJ2-5, with 8 bases aligning to TRBD2. The CDR3 runs to 15 residues. Germline assignment: CDR1 MNHEY and CDR2 SVGEGT. Trimming at V came to 2 bases and at J to 5 bases, leaving 7 bases not matched to a gene. The CDR3 protein is CASSYKAGGGETQYF. CDR3 DNA sequence: TGTGCCAGCAGTTACAAGGCGGGGGGCGGGGAGACCCAGTACTTC.

The V call is TRBV7-2, the J call TRBJ2-3; TRBD2 might be the D (5 bases). The V end was cut by 0 bases, the J end by 2 bases, with 12 bases between. The CDR3 is 16 residues long. CDR1 SGHTA and CDR2 FQGNSA come from the germline V gene. The CDR3 here is CASSLAGSRATDTQYF. The CDR3 nucleotides are TGTGCCAGCAGCTTAGCGGGGTCGCGGGCCACAGATACGCAGTATTTT.

The chain carries TRBV5-4 and TRBJ1-2; weak D call: TRBD1 (6 bases). The V gene lost 0 bases and the J gene lost 4 bases, with 10 bases spanning the gap. The CDR3 spans 14 residues. Germline V gene sequence: CDR1 SGHNT, CDR2 YYREEE (reference sequence). CDR3 protein: CASSLDRVSYGYTF. The DNA of the CDR3 is TGTGCCAGCAGCTTGGACAGGGTATCCTATGGCTACACCTTC.

V and J are TRBV5-6 and TRBJ2-1, with 9 bases that match TRBD2. Germline lookup yields CDR1 SGHDT and CDR2 YYEEEE. This CDR3 is 15 amino acids long. The junction had 14 bases not matched to a gene; V was cut back by 7 bases and J by 9 bases. The CDR3 spells CASGTLAGVSIEQFF. The CDR3 coding sequence is TGTGCCAGCGGGACTTTAGCGGGGGTCAGCATTGAGCAGTTCTTC.

The chain combines TRBV27 with TRBJ2-7, with 12 bases matching TRBD1. This CDR3 is built from 14 residues. Germline V gene lookup returns CDR1 MNHEY and CDR2 SMNVEV (reference sequence). Losses at the gene ends were 7 bases for V and 9 bases for J; bases not matched to a gene: 10. CDR3 residues: CASKAGTGGWGQYF. DNA for the CDR3: TGTGCCAGCAAAGCCGGGACAGGGGGCTGGGGGCAGTACTTC.

V is TRBV7-3 and J is TRBJ1-2; D ambiguous. Germline CDR1 is SGHTA and CDR2 is FQGTGA. Trimming left V 4 bases short and J 4 bases short, with 10 bases between. This CDR3 is 13 amino acids long. The CDR3 loop reads CASSYGRGYGYTF. In nucleotides, the CDR3 is TGTGCCAGCAGCTATGGACGGGGCTATGGCTACACCTTC.

This clone has only a few counts. V gene TRBV5-1 combines with J gene TRBJ1-1; D is unclear. The germline V gene has CDR1 SGHRS and CDR2 YFSETQ. Trimming left V 0 bases short and J 11 bases short, with 11 bases between. This CDR3 is 12 amino acids long. The CDR3 region has the DNA TGCGCCAGCAGCTTGGGAGGAGAGGAGGCTTTCTTT. The encoded protein is CASSLGGEEAFF.

The sample holds a few counts of this clone. The rearrangement joins TRBV5-1 to TRBJ2-2, with D perhaps TRBD1 (6 bases). Germline lookup yields CDR1 SGHRS and CDR2 YFSETQ. CDR3 size: 15 residues. Deletions cut 0 bases from V and 4 bases from J, with 10 bases between. The chain's CDR3 is CASSLVGTTTGELFF. As DNA, the CDR3 is TGCGCCAGCAGCTTGGTCGGGACAACCACCGGGGAGCTGTTTTTT.

The chain combines TRBV4-1 with TRBJ1-2, with D uncertain. The ends were cut back, 1 base at V and 8 bases at J, with 14 bases in the middle. Per the germline V gene, CDR1 is MGHRA and CDR2 is YSYEKL. CDR3 length: 14 amino acids. The CDR3 spells CASSQGGGLRGYTF. CDR3 nucleotides: TGCGCCAGCAGCCAAGGCGGAGGGCTGCGCGGCTACACCTTC.

Here the CDR3 reads CASRPTTAPTSYEQYF. The CDR3, as DNA: TGTGCCAGCAGACCAACGACAGCTCCTACCTCCTACGAGCAGTACTTC. The chain links TRBV27 to TRBJ2-7; tentatively, D is TRBD1 (5 bases). Germline CDR1 MNHEY, CDR2 SMNVEV (reference sequence). The CDR3 is 16 residues long. Trimming took 6 bases from V and 0 from J, leaving 18 bases between them.

This clone was picked up a small number of times. The chain has TRBV7-3 and TRBJ2-2; D is possibly TRBD1 (5 bases). The V gene lost 1 base and the J gene lost 6 bases, with 9 bases spanning the gap. Germline CDR1 and CDR2: SGHTA and FQGTGA. The CDR3 extends over 14 amino acids. This CDR3 is CASSLNLGPGELFF. As DNA, the CDR3 is TGTGCCAGCAGCTTAAATTTGGGGCCCGGGGAGCTGTTTTTT. The variable domain in full, completed from reference TRBV7-3 and TRBJ2-2, reads GAGVSQTPSNKVTEKGKYVELRCDPISGHTALYWYRQSLGQGPEFLIYFQGTGAADDSGLPNDRFFAVRPEGSVSTLKIQRTERGDSAVYLCASSLNLGPGELFFGEGSRLTVL.

This clone was picked up a small number of times. The CDR3: CASSRSGFYGYTF. CDR3 coding DNA: TGTGCCAGCAGCCGGAGTGGTTTCTATGGCTACACCTTC. The V call is TRBV5-4, the J call TRBJ1-2; D not resolved. V dropped 4 bases and J dropped 4 bases, with 11 bases sitting between them. Germline loops: CDR1 SGHNT, CDR2 YYREEE (reference sequence). The CDR3 is 13 amino acids.

This chain connects TRBV23-1 to TRBJ1-2, with 9 bases that match TRBD1. TRBV23-1 is an ORF, and what it does is uncertain. V shed 8 bases and J 3 bases; nucleotides not matched to a gene: 13. The CDR3 contains 16 residues. In DNA form, the CDR3 reads TGCGCCAGCGGTGGGACAGGGAGACTTAGAGACTATGGCTACACCTTC. Translated: CASGGTGRLRDYGYTF.

The V call is TRBV2, the J call TRBJ2-2; D ambiguous. The germline V gene has CDR1 SNHLY and CDR2 FYNNEI. The CDR3 contains 11 residues. V lost 7 bases to trimming and J lost 2 bases, with 2 bases between them. CDR3 DNA sequence: TGTGCCAGCACTAACACCGGGGAGCTGTTTTTT. As protein: CASTNTGELFF.